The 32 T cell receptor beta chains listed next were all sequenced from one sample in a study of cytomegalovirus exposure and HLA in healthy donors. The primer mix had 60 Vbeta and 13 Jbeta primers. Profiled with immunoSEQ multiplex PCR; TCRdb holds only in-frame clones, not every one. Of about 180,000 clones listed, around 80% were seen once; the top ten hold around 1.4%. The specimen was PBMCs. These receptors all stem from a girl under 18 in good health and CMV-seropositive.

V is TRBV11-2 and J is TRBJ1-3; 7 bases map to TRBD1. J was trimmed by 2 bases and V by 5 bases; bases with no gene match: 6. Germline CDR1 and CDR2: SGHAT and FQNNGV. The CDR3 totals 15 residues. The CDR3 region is CASSGRGQPGNTIYF. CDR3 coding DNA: TGTGCCAGCAGCGGACGGGGACAGCCTGGAAACACCATATATTTT.

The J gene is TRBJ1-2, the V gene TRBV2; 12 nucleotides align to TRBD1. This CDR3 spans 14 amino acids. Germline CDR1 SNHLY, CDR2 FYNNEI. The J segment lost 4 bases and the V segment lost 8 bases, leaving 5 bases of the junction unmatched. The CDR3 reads CASHRDRGPYGYTF. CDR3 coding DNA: TGTGCCAGCCACCGGGACAGGGGGCCCTATGGCTACACCTTC.

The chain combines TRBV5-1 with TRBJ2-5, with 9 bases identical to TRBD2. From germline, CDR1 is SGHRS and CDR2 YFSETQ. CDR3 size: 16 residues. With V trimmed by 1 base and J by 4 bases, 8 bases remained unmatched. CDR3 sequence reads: CASSLLRGRGTETQYF. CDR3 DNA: TGCGCCAGCAGCTTGTTGCGCGGGAGGGGAACAGAGACCCAGTACTTC.

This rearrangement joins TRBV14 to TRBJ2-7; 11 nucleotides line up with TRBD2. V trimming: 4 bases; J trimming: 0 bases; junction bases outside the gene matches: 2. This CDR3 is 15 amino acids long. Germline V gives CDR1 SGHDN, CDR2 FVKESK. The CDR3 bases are TGTGCCAGCAGCCGGACTAGCGGGTACTCCTACGAGCAGTACTTC. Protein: CASSRTSGYSYEQYF.

This CDR3 reads CASSPTTGGDSYNEQFF. Written as DNA, the CDR3 is TGTGCCAGCAGCCCAACCACGGGAGGGGATTCCTACAATGAGCAGTTCTTC. The V and J genes are TRBV14 and TRBJ2-1; 8 bases agree with TRBD2. Losses at the gene ends were 4 bases for V and 1 base for J; bases not matched to a gene: 9. Germline V gene sequence: CDR1 SGHDN, CDR2 FVKESK. This CDR3 is 17 amino acids long.

CDR3 sequence: CASSQVFRGRQPQHF. CDR3 in DNA: TGCGCCAGCAGCCAAGTTTTCAGGGGCCGGCAGCCCCAGCATTTT. This rearrangement joins TRBV4-1 to TRBJ1-5; D is perhaps TRBD1 (6 bases). Germline V CDR1 and CDR2: MGHRA, YSYEKL. Trimming stripped 1 base from V and 7 bases from J, with 14 bases between. CDR3 length equals 15 residues.

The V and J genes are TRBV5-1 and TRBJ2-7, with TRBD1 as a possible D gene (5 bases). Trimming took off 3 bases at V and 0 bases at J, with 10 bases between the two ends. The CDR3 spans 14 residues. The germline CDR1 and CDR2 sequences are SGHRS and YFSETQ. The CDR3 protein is CASSWGTGSYEQYF. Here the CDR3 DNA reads TGCGCCAGCAGCTGGGGAACAGGCTCCTACGAGCAGTACTTC.

The CDR3 protein is CASSLVRTEAFF. CDR3 nucleotides: TGTGCCAGCAGTTTGGTCCGGACTGAAGCTTTCTTT. The chain uses TRBV28 and TRBJ1-1; D uncertain. The CDR3 is 12 amino acids. V lost 3 bases to trimming and J lost 5 bases, with 7 bases between them. Germline CDR1 and CDR2: MDHEN and SYDVKM. Combining the CDR3 with reference TRBV28 and TRBJ1-1 gives the whole variable domain DVKVTQSSRYLVKRTGEKVFLECVQDMDHENMFWYRQDPGLGLRLIYFSYDVKMKEKGDIPEGYSVSREKKERFSLILESASTNQTSMYLCASSLVRTEAFFGQGTRLTVV.

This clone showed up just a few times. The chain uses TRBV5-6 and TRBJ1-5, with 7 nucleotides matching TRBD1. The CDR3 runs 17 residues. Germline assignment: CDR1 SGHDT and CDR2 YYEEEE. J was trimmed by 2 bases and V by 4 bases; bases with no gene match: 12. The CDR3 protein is CASSIYPPDRGNQPQHF. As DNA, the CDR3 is TGTGCCAGCAGCATCTACCCCCCCGACAGGGGCAATCAGCCCCAGCATTTT. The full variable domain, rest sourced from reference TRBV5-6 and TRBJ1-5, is DAGVTQSPTHLIKTRGQQVTLRCSPKSGHDTVSWYQQALGQGPQFIFQYYEEEERQRGNFPDRFSGHQFPNYSSELNVNALLLGDSALYLCASSIYPPDRGNQPQHFGDGTRLSIL.

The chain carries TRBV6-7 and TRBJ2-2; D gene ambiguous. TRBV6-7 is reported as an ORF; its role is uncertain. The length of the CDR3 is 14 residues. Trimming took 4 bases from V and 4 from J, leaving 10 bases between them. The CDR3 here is CASSFTTGTGELFF. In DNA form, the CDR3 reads TGTGCCAGCAGTTTTACGACTGGCACCGGGGAGCTGTTTTTT.

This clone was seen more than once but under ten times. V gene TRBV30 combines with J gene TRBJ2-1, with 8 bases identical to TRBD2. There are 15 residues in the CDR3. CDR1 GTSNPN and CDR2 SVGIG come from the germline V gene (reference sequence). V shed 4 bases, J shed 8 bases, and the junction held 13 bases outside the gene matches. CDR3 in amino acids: CAWTGSSGILHEQFF. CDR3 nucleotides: TGTGCCTGGACAGGAAGTAGCGGGATTCTTCATGAGCAGTTCTTC.

In nucleotides, the CDR3 is TGTGCCACCAGCAGAGAGAGACTAGCGGTTCCTTACAATGAGCAGTTCTTC. Its protein is CATSRERLAVPYNEQFF. This chain links TRBV15 with TRBJ2-1; 9 bases are shared with TRBD2. V was pared by 0 bases and J by 4 bases, with 7 bases of the junction left unmatched. CDR1 and CDR2 from the germline V gene are LNHNV and YYDKDF (reference sequence). CDR3 length: 17 amino acids.

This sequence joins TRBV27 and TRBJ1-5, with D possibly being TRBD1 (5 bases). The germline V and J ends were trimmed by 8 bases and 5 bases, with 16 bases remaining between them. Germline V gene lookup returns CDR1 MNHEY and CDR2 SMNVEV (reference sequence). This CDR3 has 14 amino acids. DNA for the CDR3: TGTGCCAGCGCTCCCTCAGGGTCAGATCAGCCCCAGCATTTT. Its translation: CASAPSGSDQPQHF.

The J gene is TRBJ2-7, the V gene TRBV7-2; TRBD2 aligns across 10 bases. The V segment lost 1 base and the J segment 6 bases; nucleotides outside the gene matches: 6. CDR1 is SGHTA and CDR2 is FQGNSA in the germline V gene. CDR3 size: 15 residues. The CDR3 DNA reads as TGTGCCAGCAGCTTAGAGCTAGCGGGAGTCCCCGAGCAGTACTTC. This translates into CASSLELAGVPEQYF.

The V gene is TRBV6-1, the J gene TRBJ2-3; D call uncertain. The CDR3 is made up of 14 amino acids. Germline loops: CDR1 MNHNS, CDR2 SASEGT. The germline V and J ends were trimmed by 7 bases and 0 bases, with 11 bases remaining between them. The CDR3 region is CASKTISSTDTQYF. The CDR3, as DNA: TGTGCCAGCAAGACAATCTCTAGCACAGATACGCAGTATTTT.

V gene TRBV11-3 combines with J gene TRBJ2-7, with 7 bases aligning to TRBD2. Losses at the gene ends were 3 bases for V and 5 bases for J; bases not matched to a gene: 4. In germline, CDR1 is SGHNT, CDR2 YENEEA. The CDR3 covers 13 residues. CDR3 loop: CASSLAGVHEQYF. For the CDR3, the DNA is TGTGCCAGCAGCTTGGCGGGAGTCCACGAGCAGTACTTC.

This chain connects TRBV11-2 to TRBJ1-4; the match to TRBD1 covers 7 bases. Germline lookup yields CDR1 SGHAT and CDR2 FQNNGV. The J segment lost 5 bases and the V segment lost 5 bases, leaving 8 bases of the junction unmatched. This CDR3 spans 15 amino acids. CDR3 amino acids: CASSKRQGRNEKLFF. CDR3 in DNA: TGTGCCAGCAGCAAGCGACAGGGTAGGAATGAAAAACTGTTTTTT.

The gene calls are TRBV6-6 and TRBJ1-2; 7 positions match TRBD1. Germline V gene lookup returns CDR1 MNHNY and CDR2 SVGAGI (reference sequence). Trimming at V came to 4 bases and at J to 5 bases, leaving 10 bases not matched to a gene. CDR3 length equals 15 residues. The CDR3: CASSLGQPSLYGYTF. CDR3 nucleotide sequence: TGTGCCAGCAGTTTGGGACAGCCCTCGCTATATGGCTACACCTTC.

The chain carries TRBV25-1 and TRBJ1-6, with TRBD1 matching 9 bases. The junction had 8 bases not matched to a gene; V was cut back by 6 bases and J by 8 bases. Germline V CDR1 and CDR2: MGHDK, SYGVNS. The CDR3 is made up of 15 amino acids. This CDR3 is CASSRDRASDSPLHF. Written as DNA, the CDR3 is TGTGCCAGCAGCCGGGACAGGGCCTCTGATTCACCCCTCCACTTT.

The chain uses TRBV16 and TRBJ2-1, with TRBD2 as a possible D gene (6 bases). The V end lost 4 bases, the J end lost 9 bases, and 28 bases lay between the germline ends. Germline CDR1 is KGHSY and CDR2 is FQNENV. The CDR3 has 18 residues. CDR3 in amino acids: CASSLLLTSNIISGEQFF. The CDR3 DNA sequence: TGTGCCAGCAGCCTCTTACTGACTAGTAACATAATATCCGGTGAGCAGTTCTTC.

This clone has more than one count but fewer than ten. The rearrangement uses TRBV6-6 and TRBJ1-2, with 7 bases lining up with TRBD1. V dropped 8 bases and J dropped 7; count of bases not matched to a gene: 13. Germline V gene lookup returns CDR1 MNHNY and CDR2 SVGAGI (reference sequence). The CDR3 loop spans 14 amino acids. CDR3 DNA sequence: TGTGCCAGCGACCCACATGACAGGGCGAGTGGCTACACCTTC. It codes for CASDPHDRASGYTF.

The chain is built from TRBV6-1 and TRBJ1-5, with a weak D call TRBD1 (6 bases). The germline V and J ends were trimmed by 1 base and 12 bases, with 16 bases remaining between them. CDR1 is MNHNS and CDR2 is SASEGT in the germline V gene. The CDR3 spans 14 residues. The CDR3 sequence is CASSEEAGRGIQHF. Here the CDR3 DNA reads TGTGCCAGCAGTGAAGAGGCAGGGAGGGGGATCCAGCATTTT.

The CDR3 region has the DNA TGTGCCAGCAGTTTACAGGGTGTTTTCGGGGAGCTGTTTTTT. Residues: CASSLQGVFGELFF. V gene TRBV27 combines with J gene TRBJ2-2; perhaps TRBD1 as D (5 bases). Per germline, CDR1 MNHEY and CDR2 SMNVEV (reference sequence). The CDR3 covers 14 residues. V was shortened by 2 bases and J by 7 bases, with 11 bases between the two germline ends.

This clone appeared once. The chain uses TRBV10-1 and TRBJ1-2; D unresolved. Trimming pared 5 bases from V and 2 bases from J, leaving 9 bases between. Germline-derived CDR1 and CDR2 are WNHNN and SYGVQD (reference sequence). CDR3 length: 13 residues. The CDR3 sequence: CASSLDGNYGYTF. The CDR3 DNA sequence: TGCGCCAGCAGTCTCGACGGGAACTATGGCTACACCTTC.

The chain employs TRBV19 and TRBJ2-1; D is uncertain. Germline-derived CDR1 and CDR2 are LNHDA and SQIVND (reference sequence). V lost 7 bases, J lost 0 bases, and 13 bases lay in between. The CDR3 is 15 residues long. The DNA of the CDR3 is TGTGCCAGTAAAAATGCACCGAGCTCCTACAATGAGCAGTTCTTC. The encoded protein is CASKNAPSSYNEQFF.

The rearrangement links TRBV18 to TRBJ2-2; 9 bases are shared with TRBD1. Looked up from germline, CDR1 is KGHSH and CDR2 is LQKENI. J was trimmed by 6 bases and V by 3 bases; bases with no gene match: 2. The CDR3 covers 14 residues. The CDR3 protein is CASSPDRGPGELFF. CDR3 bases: TGTGCCAGCTCACCGGACAGGGGACCCGGGGAGCTGTTTTTT.

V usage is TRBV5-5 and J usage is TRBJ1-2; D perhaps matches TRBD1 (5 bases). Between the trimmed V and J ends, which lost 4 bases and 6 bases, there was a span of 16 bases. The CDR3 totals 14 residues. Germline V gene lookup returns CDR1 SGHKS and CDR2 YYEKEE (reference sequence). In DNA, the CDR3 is TGTGCCAGCAGCCCGGACGGCCCGGGGGATGGCTACACCTTC. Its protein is CASSPDGPGDGYTF.

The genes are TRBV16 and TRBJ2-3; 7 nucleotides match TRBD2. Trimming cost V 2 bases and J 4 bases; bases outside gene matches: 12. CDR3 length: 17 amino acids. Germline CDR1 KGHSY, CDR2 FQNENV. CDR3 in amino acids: CASSQDGRIVGSDTQYF. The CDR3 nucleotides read TGTGCCAGCAGCCAAGACGGGAGGATCGTAGGTTCAGATACGCAGTATTTT.

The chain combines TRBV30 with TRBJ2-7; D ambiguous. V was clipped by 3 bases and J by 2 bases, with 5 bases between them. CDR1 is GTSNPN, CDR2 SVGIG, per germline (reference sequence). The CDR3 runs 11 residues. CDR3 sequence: CAWSHPYEQYF. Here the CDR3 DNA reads TGTGCCTGGAGCCATCCCTACGAGCAGTACTTC. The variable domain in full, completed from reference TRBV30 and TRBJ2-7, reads SQTIHQWPATLVQPVGSPLSLECTVEGTSNPNLYWYRQAAGRGLQLLFYSVGIGQISSEVPQNLSASRPQDRQFILSSKKLLLSDSGFYLCAWSHPYEQYFGPGTRLTVT.

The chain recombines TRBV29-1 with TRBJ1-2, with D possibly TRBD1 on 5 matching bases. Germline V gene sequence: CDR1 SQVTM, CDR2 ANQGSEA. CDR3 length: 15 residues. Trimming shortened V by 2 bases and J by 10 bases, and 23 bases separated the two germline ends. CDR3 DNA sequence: TGCAGCGTTGAACCTGCCCACAGGAGAACGATAGACTACACCTTC. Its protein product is CSVEPAHRRTIDYTF.

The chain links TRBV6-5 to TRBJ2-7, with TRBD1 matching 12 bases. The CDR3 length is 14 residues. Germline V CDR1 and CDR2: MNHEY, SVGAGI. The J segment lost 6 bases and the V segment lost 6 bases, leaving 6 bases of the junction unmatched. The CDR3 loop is CASSQGQGASEQYF. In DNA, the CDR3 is TGTGCCAGCAGCCAGGGACAGGGGGCGAGCGAGCAGTACTTC.

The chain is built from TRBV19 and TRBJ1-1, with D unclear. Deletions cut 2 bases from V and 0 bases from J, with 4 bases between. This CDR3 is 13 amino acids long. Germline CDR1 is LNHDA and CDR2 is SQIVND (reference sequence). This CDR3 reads CASSIQLNTEAFF. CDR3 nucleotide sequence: TGTGCCAGTAGTATACAGTTGAACACTGAAGCTTTCTTT.